This entry concerns a single TCR beta chain. Its specificity is not known. The sample is drawn from a study of cytotoxic CD8 clonotypes in ibrutinib-treated CLL. Study context: The cohort had about a dozen relapsed/refractory and 15 treatment-naive patients, 17 IGHV unmutated. Responses comprised 24 partial and 2 complete; at median about 68 months, around 14 remained remitted and roughly twelve progressed. There were, on average, about 240,000 productive templates and 90,000 to 95,000 productive rearrangements per sample. General observations from the study: Treatment saw public clonotypes, which were uncommon, either contract or stay stable.

Per the germline V gene, CDR1 is SGHTS and CDR2 is YDEGEE. The CDR3 covers 16 residues. Trimming at V came to 5 bases and at J to 5 bases, leaving 10 bases not matched to a gene. Only in-frame clones appear in the TCRdb table, and some are missing; sequencing was by immunoSEQ multiplex PCR. The sample shows approximately 120,000 clones, 84% of them seen only once. The clonotype comes from a human donor with chronic lymphocytic leukemia. The material sequenced was PBMCs, taken after 24 months of ibrutinib treatment. The V and J genes are TRBV5-8 and TRBJ2-1; TRBD1 matches 10 bases. The CDR3 sequence: CASRKADRGLHNEQFF. CDR3 bases: TGTGCCAGCAGAAAGGCCGACAGGGGGCTCCACAATGAGCAGTTCTTC.